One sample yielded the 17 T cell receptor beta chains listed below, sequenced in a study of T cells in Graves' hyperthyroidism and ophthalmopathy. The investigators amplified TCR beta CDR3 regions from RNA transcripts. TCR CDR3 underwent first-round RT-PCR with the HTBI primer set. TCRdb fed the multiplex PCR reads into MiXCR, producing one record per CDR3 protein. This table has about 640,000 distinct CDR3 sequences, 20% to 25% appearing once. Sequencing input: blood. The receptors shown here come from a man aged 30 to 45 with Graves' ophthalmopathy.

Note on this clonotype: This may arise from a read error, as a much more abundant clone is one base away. Here the CDR3 reads CASDGVWGSTKAFF. The CDR3 DNA reads as TGTGCCAGCGATGGGGTATGGGGCTCGACTAAAGCTTTCTTT. The chain carries TRBV28 and TRBJ1-1, with D tentatively TRBD1 (5 bases). The V gene's germline CDR1 is MDHEN and CDR2 SYDVKM. The CDR3 contains 14 residues. V lost 8 bases, J lost 9 bases, and 22 bases lay in between.

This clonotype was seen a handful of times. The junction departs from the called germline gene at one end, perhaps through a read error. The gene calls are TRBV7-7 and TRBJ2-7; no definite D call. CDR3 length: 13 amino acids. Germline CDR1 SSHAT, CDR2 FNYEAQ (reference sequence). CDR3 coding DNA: TGTGCTAGCAGCTTAAGCCAGTCCTACGAGCAGTACTTC. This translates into CASSLSQSYEQYF.

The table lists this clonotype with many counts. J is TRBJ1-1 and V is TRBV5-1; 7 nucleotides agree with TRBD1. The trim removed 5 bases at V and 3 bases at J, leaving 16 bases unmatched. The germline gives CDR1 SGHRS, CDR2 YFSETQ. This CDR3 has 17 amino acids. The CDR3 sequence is CASSQVGGEFLHTEAFF. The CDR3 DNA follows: TGCGCCAGCAGTCAAGTAGGGGGCGAGTTCCTTCACACTGAAGCTTTCTTT.

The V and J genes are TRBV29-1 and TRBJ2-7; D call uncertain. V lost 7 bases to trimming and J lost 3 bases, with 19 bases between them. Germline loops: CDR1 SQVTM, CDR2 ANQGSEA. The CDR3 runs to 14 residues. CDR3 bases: TGCAGCGCCTCGGACCTCAAAGGTCGCTACGAGCAGTACTTC. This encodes CSASDLKGRYEQYF.

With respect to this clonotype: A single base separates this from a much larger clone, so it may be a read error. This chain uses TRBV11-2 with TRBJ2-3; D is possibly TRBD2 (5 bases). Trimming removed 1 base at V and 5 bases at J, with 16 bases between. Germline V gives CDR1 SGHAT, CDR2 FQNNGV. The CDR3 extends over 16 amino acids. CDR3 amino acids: CASSLVGRLGIDTQYF. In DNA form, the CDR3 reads TGTGCCAGCAGCTTAGTTGGGAGACTCGGCATAGATACGCAGTATTTT.

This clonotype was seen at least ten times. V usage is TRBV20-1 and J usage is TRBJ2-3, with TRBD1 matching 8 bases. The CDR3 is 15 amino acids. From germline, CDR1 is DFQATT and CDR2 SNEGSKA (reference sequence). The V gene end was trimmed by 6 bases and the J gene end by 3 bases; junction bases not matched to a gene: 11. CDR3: CSATTGGVLTDTQYF. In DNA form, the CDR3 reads TGCAGTGCCACAACAGGGGGAGTGCTAACAGATACGCAGTATTTT.

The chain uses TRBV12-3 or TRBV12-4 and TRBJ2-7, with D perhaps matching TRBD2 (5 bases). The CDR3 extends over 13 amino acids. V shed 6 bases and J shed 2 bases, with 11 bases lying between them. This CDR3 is CASSGYGAYEQYF. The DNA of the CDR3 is TGTGCCAGCAGCGGGTACGGGGCCTACGAGCAGTACTTC.

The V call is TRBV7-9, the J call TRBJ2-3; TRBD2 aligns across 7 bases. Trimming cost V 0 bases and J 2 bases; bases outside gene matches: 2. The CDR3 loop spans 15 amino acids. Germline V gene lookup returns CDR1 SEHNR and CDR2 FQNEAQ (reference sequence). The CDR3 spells CASSLAAGNTDTQYF. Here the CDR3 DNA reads TGTGCCAGCAGCTTAGCAGCGGGGAACACAGATACGCAGTATTTT.

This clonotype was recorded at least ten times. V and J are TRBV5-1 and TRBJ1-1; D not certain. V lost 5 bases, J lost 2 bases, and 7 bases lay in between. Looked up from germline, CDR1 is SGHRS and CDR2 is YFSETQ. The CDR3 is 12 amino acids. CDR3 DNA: TGCGCCAGCAGGGCCATAAACACTGAAGCTTTCTTT. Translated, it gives CASRAINTEAFF.

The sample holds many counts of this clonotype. CDR3 DNA sequence: TGTGCCAGCAGCTCTCGAAGGGCTGGGGCCAACGTCCTGACTTTC. It translates to CASSSRRAGANVLTF. The V and J genes are TRBV7-9 and TRBJ2-6; no definite D call. Trimming took off 4 bases at V and 2 bases at J, with 9 bases between the two ends. This CDR3 is 15 amino acids long. Germline V gene data show CDR1 as SEHNR and CDR2 as FQNEAQ (reference sequence).

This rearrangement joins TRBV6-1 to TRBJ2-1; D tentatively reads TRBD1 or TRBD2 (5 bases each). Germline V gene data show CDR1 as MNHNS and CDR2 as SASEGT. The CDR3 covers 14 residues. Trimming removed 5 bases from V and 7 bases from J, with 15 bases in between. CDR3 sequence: CASSTPGASNEQFF. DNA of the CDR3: TGTGCCAGCAGTACACCCGGGGCCTCGAATGAGCAGTTCTTC.

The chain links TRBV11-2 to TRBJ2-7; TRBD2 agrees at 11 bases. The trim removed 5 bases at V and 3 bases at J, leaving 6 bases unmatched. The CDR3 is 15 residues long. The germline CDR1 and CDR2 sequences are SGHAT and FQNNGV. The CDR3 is CASSEGLAVYYEQYF. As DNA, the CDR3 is TGTGCCAGCAGCGAGGGACTAGCGGTTTACTACGAGCAGTACTTC.

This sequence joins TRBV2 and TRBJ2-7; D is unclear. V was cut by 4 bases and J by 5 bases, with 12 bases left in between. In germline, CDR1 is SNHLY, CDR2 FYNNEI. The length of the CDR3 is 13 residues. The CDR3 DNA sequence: TGTGCCAGCAGTGCCCGGCTATTCGACGAGCAGTACTTC. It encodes CASSARLFDEQYF.

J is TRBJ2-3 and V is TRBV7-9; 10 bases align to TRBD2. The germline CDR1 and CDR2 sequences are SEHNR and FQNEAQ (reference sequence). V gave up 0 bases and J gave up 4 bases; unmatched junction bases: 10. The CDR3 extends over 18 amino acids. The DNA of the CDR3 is TGTGCCAGCAGCTTAGCGGCTAGCGGGAGAATGGCGTCAGATACGCAGTATTTT. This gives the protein CASSLAASGRMASDTQYF. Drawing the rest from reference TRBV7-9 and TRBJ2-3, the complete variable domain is DTGVSQNPRHKITKRGQNVTFRCDPISEHNRLYWYRQTLGQGPEFLTYFQNEAQLEKSRLLSDRFSAERPKGSFSTLEIQRTEQGDSAMYLCASSLAASGRMASDTQYFGPGTRLTVL.

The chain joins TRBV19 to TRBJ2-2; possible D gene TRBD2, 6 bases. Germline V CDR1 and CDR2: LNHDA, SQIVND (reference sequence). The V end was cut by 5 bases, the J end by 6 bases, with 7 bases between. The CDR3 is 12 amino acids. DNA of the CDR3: TGTGCCAGTAGTTGGGACTCCGGGGAGCTGTTTTTT. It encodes CASSWDSGELFF.

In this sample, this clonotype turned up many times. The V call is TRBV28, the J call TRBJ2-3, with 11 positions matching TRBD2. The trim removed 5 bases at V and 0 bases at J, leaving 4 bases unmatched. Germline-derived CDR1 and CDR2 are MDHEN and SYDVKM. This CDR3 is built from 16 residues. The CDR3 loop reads CASSPGLAASTDTQYF. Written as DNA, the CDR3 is TGTGCCAGCAGTCCGGGACTAGCGGCTAGCACAGATACGCAGTATTTT.

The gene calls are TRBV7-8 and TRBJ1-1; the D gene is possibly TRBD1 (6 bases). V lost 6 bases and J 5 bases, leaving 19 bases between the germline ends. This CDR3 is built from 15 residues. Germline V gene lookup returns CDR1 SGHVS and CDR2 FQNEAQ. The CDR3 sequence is CASSRLQGVRTEAFF. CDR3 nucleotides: TGTGCCAGCAGTCGACTACAGGGAGTTAGGACTGAAGCTTTCTTT.